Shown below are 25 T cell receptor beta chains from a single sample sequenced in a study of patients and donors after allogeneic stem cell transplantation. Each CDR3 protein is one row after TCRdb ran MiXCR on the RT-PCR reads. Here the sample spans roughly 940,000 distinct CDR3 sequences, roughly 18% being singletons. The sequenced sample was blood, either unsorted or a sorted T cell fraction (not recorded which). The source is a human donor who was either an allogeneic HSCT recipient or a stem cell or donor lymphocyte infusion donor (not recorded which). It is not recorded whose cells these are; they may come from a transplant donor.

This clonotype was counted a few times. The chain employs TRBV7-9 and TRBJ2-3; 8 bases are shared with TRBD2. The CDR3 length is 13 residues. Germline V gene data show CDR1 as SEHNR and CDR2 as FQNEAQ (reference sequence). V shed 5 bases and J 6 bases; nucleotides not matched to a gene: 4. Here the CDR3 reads CASSLRLADTQYF. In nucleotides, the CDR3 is TGTGCCAGCAGCCTCAGACTAGCGGATACGCAGTATTTT. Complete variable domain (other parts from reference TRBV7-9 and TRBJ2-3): DTGVSQNPRHKITKRGQNVTFRCDPISEHNRLYWYRQTLGQGPEFLTYFQNEAQLEKSRLLSDRFSAERPKGSFSTLEIQRTEQGDSAMYLCASSLRLADTQYFGPGTRLTVL.

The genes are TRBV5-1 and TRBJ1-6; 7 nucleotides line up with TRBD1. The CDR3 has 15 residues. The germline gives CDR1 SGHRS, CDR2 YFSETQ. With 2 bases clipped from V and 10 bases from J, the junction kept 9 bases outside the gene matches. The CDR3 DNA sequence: TGCGCCAGCAGCTTAACAACAGGGGACAAATCACCCCTCCACTTT. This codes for CASSLTTGDKSPLHF.

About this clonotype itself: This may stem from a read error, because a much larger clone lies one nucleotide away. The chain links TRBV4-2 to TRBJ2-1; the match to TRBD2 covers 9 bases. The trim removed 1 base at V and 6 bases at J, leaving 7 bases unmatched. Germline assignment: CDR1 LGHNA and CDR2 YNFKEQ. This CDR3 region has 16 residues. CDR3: CASSQASLAGTNEQFF. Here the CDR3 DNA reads TGTGCCAGCAGCCAAGCGTCCCTAGCGGGAACCAATGAGCAGTTCTTC.

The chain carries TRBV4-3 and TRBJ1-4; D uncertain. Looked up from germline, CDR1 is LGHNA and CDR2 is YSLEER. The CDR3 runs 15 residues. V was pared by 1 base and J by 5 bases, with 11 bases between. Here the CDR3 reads CASSQVGILNEKLFF. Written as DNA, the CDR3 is TGCGCCAGCAGCCAAGTAGGGATCTTGAATGAAAAACTGTTTTTT.

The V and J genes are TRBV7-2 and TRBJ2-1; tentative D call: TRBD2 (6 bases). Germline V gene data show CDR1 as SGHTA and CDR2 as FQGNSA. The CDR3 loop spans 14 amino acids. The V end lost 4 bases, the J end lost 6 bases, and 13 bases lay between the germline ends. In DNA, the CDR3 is TGTGCCAGCAGCTCAGCGGAGGGCTTCAATGAGCAGTTCTTC. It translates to CASSSAEGFNEQFF.

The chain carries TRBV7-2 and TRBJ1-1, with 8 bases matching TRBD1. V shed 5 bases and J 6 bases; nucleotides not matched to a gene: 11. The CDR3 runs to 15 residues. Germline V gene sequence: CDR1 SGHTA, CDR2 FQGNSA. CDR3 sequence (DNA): TGTGCCAGCAGCCGCAGCCAGGGGGCCCCGGCTGAAGCTTTCTTT. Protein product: CASSRSQGAPAEAFF.

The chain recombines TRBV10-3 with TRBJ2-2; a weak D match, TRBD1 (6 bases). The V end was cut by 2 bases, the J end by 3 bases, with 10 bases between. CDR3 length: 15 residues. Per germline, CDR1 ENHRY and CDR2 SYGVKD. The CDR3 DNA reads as TGTGCCATCAGTGAGGGCAGGGGTCACACCGGGGAGCTGTTTTTT. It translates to CAISEGRGHTGELFF.

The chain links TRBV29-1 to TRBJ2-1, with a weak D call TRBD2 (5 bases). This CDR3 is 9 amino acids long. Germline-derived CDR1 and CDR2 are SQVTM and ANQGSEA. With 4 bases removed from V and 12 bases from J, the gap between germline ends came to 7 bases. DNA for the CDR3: TGCAGCGTTGGCGAGGGGCAGTTCTTC. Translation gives CSVGEGQFF.

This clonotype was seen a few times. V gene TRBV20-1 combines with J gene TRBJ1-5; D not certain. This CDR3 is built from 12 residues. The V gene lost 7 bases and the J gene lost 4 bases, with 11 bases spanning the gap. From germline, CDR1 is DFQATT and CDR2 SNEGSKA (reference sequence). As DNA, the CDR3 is TGCAGTGTTAAGCCGGGAAATCAGCCCCAGCATTTT. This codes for CSVKPGNQPQHF.

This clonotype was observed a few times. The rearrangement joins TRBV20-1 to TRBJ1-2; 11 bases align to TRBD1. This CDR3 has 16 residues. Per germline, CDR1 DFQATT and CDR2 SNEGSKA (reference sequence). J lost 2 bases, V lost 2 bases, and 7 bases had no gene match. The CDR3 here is CSARRTGGLSNYGYTF. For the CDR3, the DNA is TGCAGTGCTAGAAGGACAGGGGGCCTGTCCAACTATGGCTACACCTTC.

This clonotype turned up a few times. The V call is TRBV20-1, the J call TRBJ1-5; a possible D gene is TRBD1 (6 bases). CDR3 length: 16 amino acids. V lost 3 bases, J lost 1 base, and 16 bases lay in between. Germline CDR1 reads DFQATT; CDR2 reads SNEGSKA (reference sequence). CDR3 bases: TGCAGTGCTAGGGGGGCAGGGGCTGGAAGCAATCAGCCCCAGCATTTT. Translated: CSARGAGAGSNQPQHF.

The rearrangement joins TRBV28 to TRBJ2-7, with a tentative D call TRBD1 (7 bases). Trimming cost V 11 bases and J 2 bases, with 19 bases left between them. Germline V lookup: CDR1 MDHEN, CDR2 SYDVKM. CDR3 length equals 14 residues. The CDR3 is CAACGTAETYEQYF. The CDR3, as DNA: TGTGCCGCGTGCGGGACAGCCGAGACCTACGAGCAGTACTTC. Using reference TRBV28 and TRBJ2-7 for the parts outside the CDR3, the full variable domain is DVKVTQSSRYLVKRTGEKVFLECVQDMDHENMFWYRQDPGLGLRLIYFSYDVKMKEKGDIPEGYSVSREKKERFSLILESASTNQTSMYLCAACGTAETYEQYFGPGTRLTVT.

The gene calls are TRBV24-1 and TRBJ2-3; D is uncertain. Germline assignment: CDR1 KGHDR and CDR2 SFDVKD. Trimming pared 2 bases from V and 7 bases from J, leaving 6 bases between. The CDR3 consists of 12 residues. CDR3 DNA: TGTGCCACCAGTGATTGGGGTTATACGCAGTATTTT. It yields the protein CATSDWGYTQYF.

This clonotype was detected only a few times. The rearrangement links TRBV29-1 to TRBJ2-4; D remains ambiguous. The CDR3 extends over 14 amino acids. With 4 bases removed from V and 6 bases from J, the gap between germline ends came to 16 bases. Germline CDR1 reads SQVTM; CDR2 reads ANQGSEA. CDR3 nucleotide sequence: TGCAGCGTTGCTCCTCCCAGGCTTTCAAACATTCAGTACTTC. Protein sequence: CSVAPPRLSNIQYF. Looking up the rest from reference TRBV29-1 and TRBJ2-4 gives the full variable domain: SAVISQKPSRDICQRGTSLTIQCQVDSQVTMMFWYRQQPGQSLTLIATANQGSEATYESGFVIDKFPISRPNLTFSTLTVSNMSPEDSSIYLCSVAPPRLSNIQYFGAGTRLSVL.

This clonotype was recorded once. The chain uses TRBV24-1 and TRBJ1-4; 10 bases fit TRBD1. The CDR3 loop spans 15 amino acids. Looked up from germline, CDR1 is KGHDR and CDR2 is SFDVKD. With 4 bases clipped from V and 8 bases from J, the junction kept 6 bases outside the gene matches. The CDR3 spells CATSEPGQGLEKLFF. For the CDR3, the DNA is TGTGCCACCAGTGAACCGGGACAGGGGTTAGAAAAACTGTTTTTT.

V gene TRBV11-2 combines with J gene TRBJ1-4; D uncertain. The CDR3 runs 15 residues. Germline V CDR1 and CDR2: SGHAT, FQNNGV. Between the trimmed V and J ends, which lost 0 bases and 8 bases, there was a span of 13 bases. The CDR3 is CASSLDRLIVEKLFF. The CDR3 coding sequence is TGTGCCAGCAGCTTAGATCGTCTTATCGTGGAAAAACTGTTTTTT.

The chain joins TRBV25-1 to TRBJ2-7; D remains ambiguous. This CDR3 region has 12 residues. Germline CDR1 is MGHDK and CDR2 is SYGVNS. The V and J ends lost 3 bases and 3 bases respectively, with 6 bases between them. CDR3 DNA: TGTGCCAGCAGTGACCAAATCTACGAGCAGTACTTC. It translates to CASSDQIYEQYF.

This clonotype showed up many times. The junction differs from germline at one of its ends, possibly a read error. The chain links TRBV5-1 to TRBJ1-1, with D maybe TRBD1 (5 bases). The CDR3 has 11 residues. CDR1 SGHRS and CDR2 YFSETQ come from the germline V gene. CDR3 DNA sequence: TGTGCCAGCAGCTTGGGACCTGAAGCTTTCTTT. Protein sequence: CASSLGPEAFF.

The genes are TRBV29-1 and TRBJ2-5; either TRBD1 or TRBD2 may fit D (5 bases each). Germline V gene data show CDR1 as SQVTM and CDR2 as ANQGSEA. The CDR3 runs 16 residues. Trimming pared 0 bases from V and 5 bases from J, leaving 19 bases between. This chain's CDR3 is CSVEDGGWGSLETQYF. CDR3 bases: TGCAGCGTTGAAGATGGGGGTTGGGGGAGTTTGGAGACCCAGTACTTC.

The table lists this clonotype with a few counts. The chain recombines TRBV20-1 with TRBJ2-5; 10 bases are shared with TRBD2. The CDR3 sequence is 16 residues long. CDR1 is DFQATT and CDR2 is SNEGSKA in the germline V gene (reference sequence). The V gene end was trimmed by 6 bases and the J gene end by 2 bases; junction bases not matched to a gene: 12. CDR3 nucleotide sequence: TGCAGTGCATCCGCACGAACTAGCGGGGTTCAAGAGACCCAGTACTTC. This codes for CSASARTSGVQETQYF.

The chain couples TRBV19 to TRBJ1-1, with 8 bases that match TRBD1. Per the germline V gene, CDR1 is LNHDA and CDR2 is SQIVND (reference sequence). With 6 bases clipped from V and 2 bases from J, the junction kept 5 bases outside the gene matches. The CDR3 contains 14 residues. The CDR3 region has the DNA TGTGCCAGTAGACCCCAGGGGGCCAACACTGAAGCTTTCTTT. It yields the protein CASRPQGANTEAFF.

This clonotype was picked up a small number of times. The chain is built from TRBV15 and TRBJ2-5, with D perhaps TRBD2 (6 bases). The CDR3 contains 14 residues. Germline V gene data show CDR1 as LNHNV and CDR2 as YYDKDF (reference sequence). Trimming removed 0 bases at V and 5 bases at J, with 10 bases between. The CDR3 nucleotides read TGTGCCACCAGCAGAGATAGCCTAGCGGAGACCCAGTACTTC. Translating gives CATSRDSLAETQYF.

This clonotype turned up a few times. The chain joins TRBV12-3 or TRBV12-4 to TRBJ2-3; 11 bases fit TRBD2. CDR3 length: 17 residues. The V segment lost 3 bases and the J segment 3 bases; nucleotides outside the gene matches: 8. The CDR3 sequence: CASSFLAGGPSTDTQYF. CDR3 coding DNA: TGTGCCAGCAGTTTTTTAGCGGGGGGGCCCTCGACAGATACGCAGTATTTT.

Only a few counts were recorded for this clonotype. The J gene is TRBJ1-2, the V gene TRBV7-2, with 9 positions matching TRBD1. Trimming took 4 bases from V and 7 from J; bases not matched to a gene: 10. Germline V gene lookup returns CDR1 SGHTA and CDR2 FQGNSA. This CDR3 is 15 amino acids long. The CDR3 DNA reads TGTGCCAGCAGCTCTCTTGGGACAGGGACGAGTGGCTACACCTTC. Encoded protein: CASSSLGTGTSGYTF.

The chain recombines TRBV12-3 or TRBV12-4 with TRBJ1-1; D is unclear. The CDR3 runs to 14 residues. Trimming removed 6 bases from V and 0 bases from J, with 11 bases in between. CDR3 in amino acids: CASRLWSMNTEAFF. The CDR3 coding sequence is TGTGCCAGCAGGCTGTGGAGCATGAACACTGAAGCTTTCTTT.